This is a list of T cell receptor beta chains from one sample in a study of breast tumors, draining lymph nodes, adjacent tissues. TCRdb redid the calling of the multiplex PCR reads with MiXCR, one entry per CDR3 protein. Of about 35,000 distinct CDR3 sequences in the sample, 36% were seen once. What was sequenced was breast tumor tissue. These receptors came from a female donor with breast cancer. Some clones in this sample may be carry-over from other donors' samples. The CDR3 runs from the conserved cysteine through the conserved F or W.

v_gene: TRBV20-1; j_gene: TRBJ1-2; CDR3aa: CSAIPVGTGIYGYTF
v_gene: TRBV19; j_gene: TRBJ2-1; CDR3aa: CASSVGLNSYNEQFF
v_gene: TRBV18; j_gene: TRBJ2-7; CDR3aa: CASSNPNRGLYEQYF
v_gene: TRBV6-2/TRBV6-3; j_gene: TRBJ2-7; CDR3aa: CASRPLWTGFSYEQYF
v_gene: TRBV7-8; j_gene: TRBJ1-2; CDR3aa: CASSWRGGAGGIPDGYTF
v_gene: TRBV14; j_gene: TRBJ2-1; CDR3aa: CASSRLPGTSAYNEQFF
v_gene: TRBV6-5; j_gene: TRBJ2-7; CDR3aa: CASSPVSGTGLNEQYF
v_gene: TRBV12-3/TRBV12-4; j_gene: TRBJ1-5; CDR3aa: CASSYVGFNQPQHF
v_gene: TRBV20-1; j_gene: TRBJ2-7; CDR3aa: CSARDPVVAGRYEQYF
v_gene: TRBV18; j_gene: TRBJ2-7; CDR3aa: CASSPGRGYEQYF
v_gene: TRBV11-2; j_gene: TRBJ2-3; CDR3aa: CASSLSGVADTQYF
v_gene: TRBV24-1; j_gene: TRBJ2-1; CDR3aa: CATSDETRSSYNEQFF
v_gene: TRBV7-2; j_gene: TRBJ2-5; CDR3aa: CASSFSGRRETQYF
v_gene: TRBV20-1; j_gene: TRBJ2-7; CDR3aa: CSVYRGPQTYEQYF
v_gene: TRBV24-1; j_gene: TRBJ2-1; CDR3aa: CATSDYSYNEQFF
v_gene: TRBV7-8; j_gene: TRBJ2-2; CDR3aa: CASSSLGTGELFF
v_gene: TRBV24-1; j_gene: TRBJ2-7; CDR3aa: CATSDPRLAREEQYF
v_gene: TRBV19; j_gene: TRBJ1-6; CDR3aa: CASSTGTENSPLHF
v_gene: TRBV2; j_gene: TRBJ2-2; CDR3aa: CASKSGVTGELFF
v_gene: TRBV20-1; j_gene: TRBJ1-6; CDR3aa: CSARDKGRAPLHF
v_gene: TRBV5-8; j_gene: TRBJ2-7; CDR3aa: CASSLGDRRWMEQYF
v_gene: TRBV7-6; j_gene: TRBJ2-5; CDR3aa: CASSKGAVWETQYF
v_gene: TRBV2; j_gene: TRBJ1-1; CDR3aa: CASRPGRRGEALF
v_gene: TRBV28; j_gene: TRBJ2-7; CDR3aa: CASSLAPMHLAGASYEQYF
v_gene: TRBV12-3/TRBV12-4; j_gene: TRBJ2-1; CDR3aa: CASAPPGLGSHNEQFF
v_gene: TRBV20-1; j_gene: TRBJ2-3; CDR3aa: CSARGLAGGTDTQYF
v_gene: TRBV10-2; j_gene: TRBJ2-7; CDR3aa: CASSEAGWHEQYF
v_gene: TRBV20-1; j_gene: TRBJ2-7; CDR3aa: CSARVAAHPYEQYF
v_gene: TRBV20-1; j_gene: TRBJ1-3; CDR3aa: CSVAGAGNTIYF
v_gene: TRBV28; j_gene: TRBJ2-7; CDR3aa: CASSSGGIVAASYEQYF
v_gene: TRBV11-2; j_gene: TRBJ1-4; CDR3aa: CASSLAGVDEKLFF
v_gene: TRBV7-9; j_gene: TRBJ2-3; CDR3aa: CASSSGLAGADTQYF
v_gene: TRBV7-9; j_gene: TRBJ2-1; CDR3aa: CASSLGSGQGGNEQFF
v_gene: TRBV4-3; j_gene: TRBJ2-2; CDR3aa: CASSPSTNTGELFF
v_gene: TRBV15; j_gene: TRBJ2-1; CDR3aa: CATSRDSRTGRNEQFF